This T cell receptor (beta chain) was identified during a study of OX40 agonist ivuxolimab in advanced cancers. Across the whole study: Clinicians treated patients with ivuxolimab, an agonistic anti-OX40 (CD134) antibody. Patients got intravenous ivuxolimab at 0.01 to 10 mg/kg every 2 weeks. Dose-escalation patients had hepatocellular carcinoma, melanoma, renal cell or head and neck cancer.

Clones were sequenced by immunoSEQ multiplex PCR, and TCRdb holds only the in-frame ones, with some missing. The sample records tens of thousands of clones, approximately 80% being singletons. Whole-study results and caveats: Expansion of clones was among the lowest in partial responders at 0.1-3.0 mg/kg.

CDR1 and CDR2 from the germline V gene are LNHNV and YYDKDF (reference sequence). The CDR3 is 14 residues long. Trimming removed 6 bases at V and 5 bases at J, with 17 bases between. Comment on this clone: Its antigen is not known.

This TCR was sampled from an adult with an advanced solid tumor such as melanoma, head and neck, liver or kidney cancer. Here the sequenced sample was CD4+ or CD8+ T cells sorted from blood, taken in a trial of the OX40 agonist ivuxolimab. J is TRBJ2-7 and V is TRBV15, with a weak D call TRBD2 (7 bases). CDR3 DNA sequence: TGTGCCACCAGTGGAGGGGGGGCGCGGGACGAGCAGTACTTC. Translated, it gives CATSGGGARDEQYF.